Listed here are 31 T cell receptor beta chains from one sample, sequenced in a study of T cells in Graves' hyperthyroidism and ophthalmopathy. From RNA transcripts, TCR beta CDR3 regions were amplified. A set of HTBI primers served as the primers for a first-round RT-PCR of the TCR CDR3. Each CDR3 protein is one row after TCRdb ran MiXCR on the multiplex PCR reads. The table has 620,000 or so distinct CDR3 sequences, about 14% seen once. The sequenced sample consisted of blood. These receptors all stem from a woman in her 50s with Graves' ophthalmopathy.

The chain has TRBV28 and TRBJ2-3; D remains unclear. CDR3 length: 14 amino acids. Trimming stripped 7 bases from V and 1 base from J, with 12 bases between. Germline V lookup: CDR1 MDHEN, CDR2 SYDVKM. The CDR3 protein is CASNYITGTDTQYF. In DNA form, the CDR3 reads TGTGCCAGCAACTACATTACTGGCACAGATACGCAGTATTTT.

This clonotype was observed a few times. The chain recombines TRBV19 with TRBJ2-3, with 13 nucleotides matching TRBD2. V was pared by 5 bases and J by 5 bases, with 16 bases of the junction left unmatched. Germline CDR1 reads LNHDA; CDR2 reads SQIVND (reference sequence). The CDR3 is made up of 19 amino acids. CDR3 bases: TGTGCCAGTAGTCTTGGACTAGCGGGAGCCCAACCCGGATTAGATACGCAGTATTTT. Protein sequence: CASSLGLAGAQPGLDTQYF.

This clonotype was recorded at least ten times. This sequence joins TRBV29-1 and TRBJ1-1; D is unclear. Trimming pared 6 bases from V and 4 bases from J, leaving 9 bases between. This CDR3 contains 11 residues. The germline gives CDR1 SQVTM, CDR2 ANQGSEA. The CDR3 DNA reads TGCAGCGTGCGCGGTAGCACTGAAGCTTTCTTT. Translated: CSVRGSTEAFF. The entire variable domain, with the rest obtained from reference TRBV29-1 and TRBJ1-1, is as follows: SAVISQKPSRDICQRGTSLTIQCQVDSQVTMMFWYRQQPGQSLTLIATANQGSEATYESGFVIDKFPISRPNLTFSTLTVSNMSPEDSSIYLCSVRGSTEAFFGQGTRLTVV.

This clonotype was seen a few times. This chain connects TRBV7-8 to TRBJ2-3; D may be TRBD2 (6 bases). The V end lost 2 bases, the J end lost 1 base, and 13 bases lay between the germline ends. CDR1 SGHVS and CDR2 FQNEAQ come from the germline V gene. The CDR3 runs to 16 residues. CDR3 bases: TGTGCCAGCAGCTTATCGACTAGGGTGGGCACAGATACGCAGTATTTT. Its protein is CASSLSTRVGTDTQYF.

This clonotype came up a few times. V and J are TRBV29-1 and TRBJ2-2; D may match TRBD1 or TRBD2 (6 bases each). Germline lookup yields CDR1 SQVTM and CDR2 ANQGSEA. V dropped 4 bases and J dropped 13 bases, with 13 bases sitting between them. The CDR3 spans 11 residues. The CDR3: CSVGQAEGLFF. Here the CDR3 DNA reads TGCAGCGTTGGACAGGCGGAGGGGCTGTTTTTT.

This clonotype occurred many times. The genes are TRBV27 and TRBJ1-1; the D is unclear. Per germline, CDR1 MNHEY and CDR2 SMNVEV (reference sequence). The V end lost 7 bases, the J end lost 10 bases, and 13 bases lay between the germline ends. The CDR3 contains 11 residues. CDR3 sequence (DNA): TGTGCCAGCACCTCCGTCCACGGAGCTTTCTTT. This encodes CASTSVHGAFF.

Comment on this clonotype: This sequence may be a read error, since a much larger clone differs from it by one base. The chain has TRBV20-1 and TRBJ2-7, with a weak D call TRBD1 (5 bases). This CDR3 spans 16 amino acids. Trimming removed 3 bases at V and 6 bases at J, with 24 bases between. Looked up from germline, CDR1 is DFQATT and CDR2 is SNEGSKA (reference sequence). The CDR3 region is CSARGAFNRRSGEQYF. The CDR3 DNA sequence: TGCAGTGCTAGGGGCGCCTTTAACAGGAGATCCGGCGAGCAGTACTTC.

This clonotype appeared many times. The chain has TRBV28 and TRBJ2-7; possibly TRBD1 for D (6 bases). The CDR3 spans 14 residues. The germline V and J ends were trimmed by 6 bases and 6 bases, with 18 bases remaining between them. CDR1 and CDR2 (germline): MDHEN, SYDVKM. The chain's CDR3 is CASSWDTTPLEQYF. The CDR3 DNA reads TGTGCCAGCAGCTGGGACACCACCCCTCTCGAGCAGTACTTC.

This clonotype has just a few counts. The V and J genes are TRBV10-3 and TRBJ2-7; D uncertain. This CDR3 contains 11 residues. Germline V gene lookup returns CDR1 ENHRY and CDR2 SYGVKD. Trimming took 0 bases from V and 6 from J, leaving 3 bases between them. In DNA, the CDR3 is TGTGCCATCAGTGAGTCGAGCGAGCAGTACTTC. It encodes CAISESSEQYF.

At least ten counts were recorded for this clonotype. The chain recombines TRBV30 with TRBJ2-1, with 7 bases aligning to TRBD1. The CDR3 spans 14 residues. Germline CDR1 GTSNPN, CDR2 SVGIG (reference sequence). The ends lost 2 bases at V and 5 bases at J; junction bases unmatched: 6. The CDR3 sequence is CAWSKGGVHNEQFF. In DNA, the CDR3 is TGTGCCTGGAGTAAAGGGGGCGTCCACAATGAGCAGTTCTTC.

This clonotype was counted many times. The gene calls are TRBV28 and TRBJ2-3; D gene ambiguous. Trimming cost V 4 bases and J 2 bases, with 13 bases left between them. The CDR3 contains 15 residues. Germline V gives CDR1 MDHEN, CDR2 SYDVKM. In DNA form, the CDR3 reads TGTGCCAGCAGTTCGTTGGGTGTTGACACAGATACGCAGTATTTT. Protein: CASSSLGVDTDTQYF.

In this sample, this clonotype turned up a few times. The chain uses TRBV20-1 and TRBJ2-1, with D unresolved. The CDR3 length is 13 residues. Looked up from germline, CDR1 is DFQATT and CDR2 is SNEGSKA (reference sequence). The V end lost 5 bases, the J end lost 2 bases, and 10 bases lay between the germline ends. The CDR3, as DNA: TGCAGTGCTGTAAGAACCACCTACAATGAGCAGTTCTTC. It is translated as CSAVRTTYNEQFF.

This clonotype has at least ten counts. This rearrangement joins TRBV2 to TRBJ2-1, with TRBD2 matching over 9 bases. CDR3 length: 15 amino acids. From germline, CDR1 is SNHLY and CDR2 FYNNEI. V shed 7 bases and J 0 bases; nucleotides not matched to a gene: 4. The CDR3 DNA reads as TGTGCCAGCAAACTAGCGGGCGACTCCTACAATGAGCAGTTCTTC. Amino acids: CASKLAGDSYNEQFF.

For this clonotype: A much larger clone differs from this one at a single base, so this may be a read error. The CDR3 sequence is CASSQGGPGELFF. In DNA, the CDR3 is TGTGCCAGCAGCCAAGGGGGGCCCGGGGAGCTGTTTTTT. The V call is TRBV7-3, the J call TRBJ2-2, with D tentatively TRBD1 or TRBD2 (6 bases each). The CDR3 spans 13 residues. Between the trimmed V and J ends, which lost 5 bases and 6 bases, there was a span of 10 bases. From germline, CDR1 is SGHTA and CDR2 FQGTGA.

This clonotype was seen ten or more times. The rearrangement uses TRBV7-9 and TRBJ2-4; a possible D gene is TRBD1 (6 bases). In germline, CDR1 is SEHNR, CDR2 FQNEAQ (reference sequence). This CDR3 has 14 amino acids. Trimming took off 4 bases at V and 5 bases at J, with 12 bases between the two ends. CDR3: CASSYQGIQNIQYF. The CDR3 bases are TGTGCCAGCAGCTACCAGGGGATTCAAAACATTCAGTACTTC. The whole variable domain, filled in from reference TRBV7-9 and TRBJ2-4, reads DTGVSQNPRHKITKRGQNVTFRCDPISEHNRLYWYRQTLGQGPEFLTYFQNEAQLEKSRLLSDRFSAERPKGSFSTLEIQRTEQGDSAMYLCASSYQGIQNIQYFGAGTRLSVL.

This clonotype was recorded a few times. The CDR3 is CSASKGDISNQPQHF. The CDR3 DNA reads TGCAGTGCCTCGAAAGGGGATATTAGCAATCAGCCCCAGCATTTT. The rearrangement uses TRBV20-1 and TRBJ1-5; a weak D match, TRBD1 (5 bases). Trimming pared 6 bases from V and 0 bases from J, leaving 15 bases between. CDR1 DFQATT and CDR2 SNEGSKA come from the germline V gene (reference sequence). This CDR3 spans 15 amino acids.

This clonotype was detected many times. The chain links TRBV9 to TRBJ2-5, with 8 bases aligning to TRBD2. Germline values: CDR1 SGDLS, CDR2 YYNGEE. The CDR3 has 17 residues. The junction had 8 bases not matched to a gene; V was cut back by 0 bases and J by 1 base. CDR3 loop: CASSVGTAGGFQETQYF. The CDR3 DNA reads TGTGCCAGCAGCGTAGGTACGGCGGGAGGCTTCCAAGAGACCCAGTACTTC.

This clonotype was seen a handful of times. A read error is possible here, since a much larger clone lies one base away. The DNA for the CDR3 is TGTGCCAGCAGCTTCGGCCGGAGGCCCGTTTACAATGAGCAGTTCTTC. Translating it yields CASSFGRRPVYNEQFF. This chain joins TRBV7-8 and TRBJ2-1; D perhaps matches TRBD2 (5 bases). V was pared by 3 bases and J by 4 bases, with 16 bases between. The CDR3 contains 16 residues. Germline V gives CDR1 SGHVS, CDR2 FQNEAQ.

The J gene is TRBJ1-3, the V gene TRBV5-6, with D perhaps matching TRBD1 (5 bases). V lost 0 bases, J lost 2 bases, and 15 bases lay in between. From germline, CDR1 is SGHDT and CDR2 YYEEEE. The CDR3 covers 17 residues. CDR3 residues: CASSLVRLGVPGNTIYF. DNA for the CDR3: TGTGCCAGCAGCTTGGTTCGATTAGGGGTGCCTGGAAACACCATATATTTT.

In its sample, this clonotype was seen many times. J is TRBJ2-1 and V is TRBV24-1, with 7 bases lining up with TRBD1. Germline V gives CDR1 KGHDR, CDR2 SFDVKD. The CDR3 extends over 16 amino acids. V gave up 3 bases and J gave up 5 bases; unmatched junction bases: 9. The chain's CDR3 is CATSDRKGAFHNEQFF. The CDR3, as DNA: TGTGCCACCAGTGATCGAAAGGGGGCTTTCCACAATGAGCAGTTCTTC.

At least ten counts were recorded for this clonotype. The chain carries TRBV30 and TRBJ2-7; 15 nucleotides line up with TRBD2. The V gene's germline CDR1 is GTSNPN and CDR2 SVGIG (reference sequence). The CDR3 extends over 18 amino acids. J lost 1 base, V lost 5 bases, and 12 bases had no gene match. The CDR3 loop reads CAWGTRTSGRVESYEQYF. The CDR3 nucleotides read TGTGCCTGGGGAACCCGGACTAGCGGGAGGGTCGAATCCTACGAGCAGTACTTC.

This clonotype occurred many times. This chain uses TRBV5-1 with TRBJ2-7, with D unresolved. This CDR3 has 16 residues. The V end lost 4 bases, the J end lost 0 bases, and 17 bases lay between the germline ends. Per the germline V gene, CDR1 is SGHRS and CDR2 is YFSETQ. The CDR3 reads CASSHYSGRSSYEQYF. DNA of the CDR3: TGCGCCAGCAGCCACTACTCCGGACGGAGCTCCTACGAGCAGTACTTC. The whole variable domain, remainder taken from reference TRBV5-1 and TRBJ2-7, is KAGVTQTPRYLIKTRGQQVTLSCSPISGHRSVSWYQQTPGQGLQFLFEYFSETQRNKGNFPGRFSGRQFSNSRSEMNVSTLELGDSALYLCASSHYSGRSSYEQYFGPGTRLTVT.

This clonotype was seen only a few times. V is TRBV12-3 or TRBV12-4 and J is TRBJ1-5; unclear D gene. Deletions cut 2 bases from V and 2 bases from J, with 13 bases between. The CDR3 is made up of 16 amino acids. CDR3 sequence (DNA): TGTGCCAGCAGTTTATCCGTCCCAGGTGGCAATCAGCCCCAGCATTTT. Its translation: CASSLSVPGGNQPQHF.

For this clonotype: Its ends do not fully match the called genes, so a read error is possible. The V call is TRBV29-1, the J call TRBJ2-7; D gene uncertain. The CDR3 contains 12 residues. The V gene's germline CDR1 is SQVTM and CDR2 ANQGSEA. The chain's CDR3 is CGVEDPNYEQYF. Written as DNA, the CDR3 is TGCGGCGTTGAAGATCCCAACTACGAGCAGTACTTC.

The sample holds a few counts of this clonotype. This chain links TRBV28 with TRBJ2-7; TRBD2 matches 9 bases. The CDR3 is 16 residues long. After removal of 5 bases from V and 7 bases from J, the junction contained 15 bases not matched to a gene. Germline V gives CDR1 MDHEN, CDR2 SYDVKM. This CDR3 is CASSAAGAGGHREQYF. The CDR3 nucleotides are TGTGCCAGCAGTGCGGCCGGGGCGGGAGGGCACAGAGAGCAGTACTTC.

This clonotype showed up many times. The chain recombines TRBV11-2 with TRBJ2-3; 9 positions match TRBD2. Germline V gives CDR1 SGHAT, CDR2 FQNNGV. The junction had 12 bases not matched to a gene; V was cut back by 5 bases and J by 3 bases. The CDR3 is 17 residues long. The CDR3 coding sequence is TGTGCCAGCAGCCCCCGTCCGGGAGCGGGAGGAACAGATACGCAGTATTTT. This sequence encodes CASSPRPGAGGTDTQYF.

This clonotype showed up many times. The chain recombines TRBV12-3 or TRBV12-4 with TRBJ2-7; 7 bases map to TRBD2. The CDR3 sequence is 14 residues long. Trimming at V came to 6 bases and at J to 3 bases, leaving 8 bases not matched to a gene. CDR3 bases: TGTGCCAGCAGCTTGAGCGGGATTCTCTACGAGCAGTACTTC. This codes for CASSLSGILYEQYF.

This clonotype was observed many times. The chain links TRBV12-3 or TRBV12-4 to TRBJ2-7, with a weak D call TRBD1 (5 bases). Between the trimmed V and J ends, which lost 5 bases and 0 bases, there was a span of 17 bases. The CDR3 runs to 16 residues. DNA of the CDR3: TGTGCCAGCAGTCGCCCCTCGGGCAGGGACTCCTACGAGCAGTACTTC. It encodes CASSRPSGRDSYEQYF.

The J gene is TRBJ1-5, the V gene TRBV5-1, with a tentative D call TRBD1 (5 bases). The CDR3 is 14 residues long. The ends were cut back, 0 bases at V and 4 bases at J, with 8 bases in the middle. CDR1 and CDR2 from the germline V gene are SGHRS and YFSETQ. CDR3 in amino acids: CASSLGGFNQPQHF. In nucleotides, the CDR3 is TGCGCCAGCAGCTTGGGGGGGTTTAATCAGCCCCAGCATTTT.

This clonotype was picked up many times. This sequence joins TRBV28 and TRBJ2-7; D may be TRBD2 (5 bases). Germline V gene lookup returns CDR1 MDHEN and CDR2 SYDVKM. The CDR3 has 14 amino acids. Trimming left V 5 bases short and J 6 bases short, with 17 bases between. CDR3: CASSLRGRFAEQYF. CDR3 DNA: TGTGCCAGCAGTCTACGAGGGCGTTTTGCCGAGCAGTACTTC.

This clonotype was counted at least ten times. CDR3 sequence reads: CASSGLAGVEQYF. DNA of the CDR3: TGTGCCAGCAGCGGACTAGCGGGAGTCGAGCAGTACTTC. J is TRBJ2-7 and V is TRBV11-3; 13 bases match TRBD2. CDR3 size: 13 residues. Germline assignment: CDR1 SGHNT and CDR2 YENEEA. Trimming removed 5 bases from V and 6 bases from J; junction bases left unmatched: 1.